The text below deals with one T cell receptor (beta chain). Data came from immunoSEQ multiplex PCR; TCRdb stores just in-frame clones and leaves some out. The sample records 80,000 to 100,000 clones, just under 80% being singletons. This CDR3 is 16 amino acids long. Trimming shortened V by 6 bases and J by 3 bases, and 17 bases separated the two germline ends. The germline gives CDR1 MNHNY, CDR2 SVGAGI (reference sequence). The sample originates from a study of blood T cell repertoires in COVID-19. This sequence originates from a human donor in a cohort sampled during active COVID-19. Sequencing was done on a sample of peripheral blood. The V gene is TRBV6-6, the J gene TRBJ2-2; possibly TRBD1 for D (5 bases). The chain's CDR3 is CASRPSVVGDTGELFF. In nucleotides, the CDR3 is TGTGCCAGCAGGCCCTCCGTCGTAGGGGACACCGGGGAGCTGTTTTTT.